This T cell receptor (beta chain) comes out of a study of Ad26.COV2.S vaccination and SARS-CoV-2 variants. In germline, CDR1 is KGHSH, CDR2 LQKENI. The V gene end was trimmed by 2 bases and the J gene end by 3 bases; junction bases not matched to a gene: 0. The CDR3 sequence is 13 residues long. Whole-study findings and limits: Breadth of non-spike TCRs did not differ between vaccinees and placebo recipients. It was vaccine recipients, not placebo recipients, who had the higher spike-specific TCR breadth.

Using immunoSEQ multiplex PCR, the repertoire was profiled, and TCRdb retains in-frame clones only, with some absent. The data contain 100,000 or so clones, around 80% of them singletons. Comments on this clone: The antigen is unknown. Additional DNA sequences in this sample encode the identical CDR3.

Source: peripheral blood, taken after recovery from COVID-19. This TCR was sampled from a human donor who had recovered from COVID-19. The chain uses TRBV18 and TRBJ1-1, with TRBD1 matching over 7 bases. CDR3 in DNA: TGTGCCAGCTCACCAACAGGGGACACTGAAGCTTTCTTT. This gives the protein CASSPTGDTEAFF.